This T cell receptor (beta chain) was captured in a study of cytomegalovirus exposure and HLA in healthy donors. Study results and limitations: The CMV antigen specificity of a few CMV-associated chains was confirmed through in vitro analysis. Fewer N-insertions than the roughly 670-donor mean were reportedly shown by an Asian-associated ancestry cluster in a later analysis.

V was pared by 6 bases and J by 6 bases, with 7 bases of the junction left unmatched. The CDR3 spans 14 residues. Per the germline V gene, CDR1 is SNHLY and CDR2 is FYNNEI. With 60 Vbeta and 13 Jbeta primers, the PCR was carried out. Sequencing was performed with immunoSEQ multiplex PCR; in TCRdb, only in-frame clones are kept and a portion is missing. This table holds some 130,000 clones, more than 70% found once. This clone has only one observation. Its antigen is as yet unknown. The sequence was obtained from a man aged 30 to 39 in good health and CMV-seronegative. Sequencing used PBMCs. The chain is built from TRBV2 and TRBJ2-7, with TRBD2 matching over 11 bases. CDR3 in DNA: TGTGCCAGCAGGGTAGCGGGAGGGCCGGGCGAGCAGTACTTC. It is translated as CASRVAGGPGEQYF. Supplemented by reference TRBV2 and TRBJ2-7, the full variable domain reads EPEVTQTPSHQVTQMGQEVILRCVPISNHLYFYWYRQILGQKVEFLVSFYNNEISEKSEIFDDQFSVERPDGSNFTLKIRSTKLEDSAMYFCASRVAGGPGEQYFGPGTRLTVT.